This T cell receptor beta chain appears in the sequencing data of a study of cytomegalovirus exposure and HLA in healthy donors. In the study overall: Among approximately 390 genotyped donors, approximately 80% fell in the Caucasian-associated ancestry cluster. Findings of the study overall: Per a prior analysis, the majority of TCR beta V segments were productive roughly 87% or roughly 30% of the time. Links to common viral pathogens appeared, in a later analysis, for several of the most significant clusters. Donors belonging to an Asian-associated ancestry cluster reportedly showed fewer N-insertions in productive TCRs than the approximately 690-donor mean, according to what a later analysis found.

The primer mix had 60 Vbeta and 13 Jbeta primers. The data were produced by immunoSEQ multiplex PCR, yet TCRdb's version contains in-frame clones alone and is incomplete. The repertoire has approximately 110,000 clones, around 78% of them found once; the top ten carry around 4%. This clone was counted a single time. Its antigen is as yet unknown. This same CDR3 is encoded by further DNA sequences in the sample. This receptor was taken from a man aged 35 to 55 in good health and CMV-seronegative. What was sequenced was PBMCs.

Here the CDR3 reads CASSLLTGGRNEAFF. The CDR3 DNA reads as TGCGCCAGCAGCTTGTTGACAGGGGGTCGGAATGAAGCTTTCTTT. The chain links TRBV5-1 to TRBJ1-1; TRBD1 aligns across 9 bases. Losses at the gene ends were 1 base for V and 7 bases for J; bases not matched to a gene: 8. CDR1 is SGHRS, CDR2 YFSETQ, per germline. This CDR3 has 15 residues.